This T cell receptor (beta chain) is drawn from a study of graft-versus-host responses after intestinal transplantation. About the study: The whole recipient group had anti-thymocyte globulin induction followed by tacrolimus and steroids for around 3 years.

Study-level points and caveats: Across patients carrying graft-donor T cell macrochimerism, allografts held high graft-versus-host to host-versus-graft clonal ratios. Declines in HvG clones occurring early post-transplant were associated with peak circulating GvH clone levels.

This clone is medium-sized (0.01 to 0.1%) within its sample. What it recognizes is unknown. The data were produced by immunoSEQ multiplex PCR, yet TCRdb's version contains in-frame clones alone and is incomplete. Of about 94,000 clones in the sample, 90% to 95% were seen once. The CDR3 consists of 15 residues. V lost 2 bases and J lost 6; bases outside the gene matches: 6. CDR1 and CDR2 from the germline V gene are MNHNS and SASEGT. The sequence was obtained from a human donor who received an intestinal transplant. The chain carries TRBV6-1 and TRBJ2-1, with TRBD1 matching 8 bases. The sample here was unstimulated CD8+ T cells sorted from spleen or lymph node cells, taken before intestinal transplant. CDR3 nucleotide sequence: TGTGCCAGCAGTGAATGGAACAGGGGGAGCAATGAGCAGTTCTTC. This encodes CASSEWNRGSNEQFF.